A selection of T cell receptor beta chains follows, all from one sample in a study of cytomegalovirus exposure and HLA in healthy donors. Clones were sequenced by immunoSEQ multiplex PCR, and TCRdb holds only the in-frame ones, with some missing. The data show 150,000 to 200,000 clones, about 81% seen once. Sequenced sample: PBMCs. Receptors originate from a young woman in good health and CMV-seropositive. Both conserved end residues are part of each CDR3. The D gene is left open where the match is weak. Some rows have no size entry. The others give once, few or many, or a class for an expanded clone.

CDR3 protein: CASSWGGGETQYF; CDR3 DNA: TGCGCCAGCAGCTGGGGGGGAGGCGAGACCCAGTACTTC; V gene: TRBV5-1; D gene: TRBD2; J gene: TRBJ2-5; clone size: .
CDR3 protein: CASSNDRLWSYEQYF; CDR3 DNA: TGTGCCAGCAGCAATGACAGGCTTTGGTCCTACGAGCAGTACTTC; V gene: TRBV5-6; D gene: .; J gene: TRBJ2-7; clone size: .
CDR3 protein: CASSAGGLDTDTQYF; CDR3 DNA: TGTGCCAGCAGTGCGGGGGGCCTCGATACAGATACGCAGTATTTT; V gene: TRBV2; D gene: .; J gene: TRBJ2-3; clone size: .
CDR3 protein: CASSVVRGKLFF; CDR3 DNA: TGTGCCAGTAGTGTCGTCAGGGGAAAACTGTTTTTT; V gene: TRBV19; D gene: .; J gene: TRBJ1-4; clone size: .
CDR3 protein: CASSLVEGAEAFF; CDR3 DNA: TGCGCCAGCAGCTTGGTAGAGGGCGCTGAAGCTTTCTTT; V gene: TRBV5-1; D gene: .; J gene: TRBJ1-1; clone size: .
CDR3 protein: CASSSTFNYGYTF; CDR3 DNA: TGTGCCAGCAGTTCAACATTTAACTATGGCTACACCTTC; V gene: TRBV6-1; D gene: .; J gene: TRBJ1-2; clone size: .
CDR3 protein: CASSRLGLSGNTIYF; CDR3 DNA: TGTGCCAGCAGTAGGTTGGGCCTCTCTGGAAACACCATATATTTT; V gene: TRBV28; D gene: .; J gene: TRBJ1-3; clone size: .
CDR3 protein: CAWTPDRDHGYTF; CDR3 DNA: TGTGCCTGGACCCCGGACAGAGACCATGGCTACACCTTC; V gene: TRBV30; D gene: .; J gene: TRBJ1-2; clone size: .
CDR3 protein: CASTGYPGNTIYF; CDR3 DNA: TGTGCCAGCACAGGGTATCCTGGAAACACCATATATTTT; V gene: TRBV6-1; D gene: .; J gene: TRBJ1-3; clone size: .
CDR3 protein: CASSPPGNYGYTF; CDR3 DNA: TGTGCCAGCTCACCTCCGGGGAACTATGGCTACACCTTC; V gene: TRBV18; D gene: .; J gene: TRBJ1-2; clone size: .
CDR3 protein: CASRSGGGAGDTQYF; CDR3 DNA: TGTGCCAGTAGGTCTGGCGGGGGGGCGGGAGATACGCAGTATTTT; V gene: TRBV19; D gene: TRBD2; J gene: TRBJ2-3; clone size: .
CDR3 protein: CASSLVTYNEQFF; CDR3 DNA: TGTGCCAGCAGCTTAGTAACCTACAATGAGCAGTTCTTC; V gene: TRBV7-2; D gene: .; J gene: TRBJ2-1; clone size: .
CDR3 protein: CASSIKPGGYEAFF; CDR3 DNA: TGTGCCAGTAGTATAAAACCAGGGGGCTACGAAGCTTTCTTT; V gene: TRBV19; D gene: TRBD1; J gene: TRBJ1-1; clone size: .
CDR3 protein: CASRAGVNTEAFF; CDR3 DNA: TGTGCCAGTAGAGCAGGGGTAAACACTGAGGCTTTCTTT; V gene: TRBV19; D gene: .; J gene: TRBJ1-1; clone size: .
CDR3 protein: CASSYSSGGETQYF; CDR3 DNA: TGTGCCAGCAGCTACTCTAGCGGGGGGGAGACCCAGTACTTC; V gene: TRBV7-9; D gene: TRBD2; J gene: TRBJ2-5; clone size: .
CDR3 protein: CASRGTATEAFF; CDR3 DNA: TGTGCCAGCAGGGGGACAGCCACTGAAGCTTTCTTT; V gene: TRBV2; D gene: TRBD1; J gene: TRBJ1-1; clone size: .
CDR3 protein: CASSVEPGGARGHGYTF; CDR3 DNA: TGTGCCAGCAGCGTAGAACCTGGAGGTGCCAGGGGTCATGGCTACACCTTC; V gene: TRBV9; D gene: .; J gene: TRBJ1-2; clone size: .
CDR3 protein: CASSEPEETQYF; CDR3 DNA: TGCGCCAGCAGTGAGCCCGAGGAGACCCAGTACTTC; V gene: TRBV10-2; D gene: .; J gene: TRBJ2-5; clone size: once
CDR3 protein: CASDRDTGELFF; CDR3 DNA: TGTGCGAGTGACCGGGACACCGGGGAGCTGTTTTTT; V gene: TRBV7-9; D gene: .; J gene: TRBJ2-2; clone size: few
CDR3 protein: CASSPGTSIDEQFF; CDR3 DNA: TGCGCCAGCAGCCCCGGGACTAGCATCGATGAGCAGTTCTTC; V gene: TRBV5-1; D gene: TRBD2; J gene: TRBJ2-1; clone size: once
CDR3 protein: CASSLDGTGVGHPAGYTF; CDR3 DNA: TGCGCCAGCAGCTTGGATGGGACAGGGGTAGGACATCCCGCCGGCTACACCTTC; V gene: TRBV5-1; D gene: TRBD1; J gene: TRBJ1-2; clone size: .
CDR3 protein: CASSKDSYEQYF; CDR3 DNA: TGTGCCAGCAGCAAAGACAGCTACGAGCAGTACTTC; V gene: TRBV5-5; D gene: .; J gene: TRBJ2-7; clone size: .
CDR3 protein: CASSLTGKNYGYTF; CDR3 DNA: TGTGCCAGCAGCTTGACAGGGAAGAACTATGGCTACACCTTC; V gene: TRBV11-2; D gene: TRBD1; J gene: TRBJ1-2; clone size: .
CDR3 protein: CASSQAGSYGYTF; CDR3 DNA: TGTGCCAGCAGCCAAGCCGGGAGCTATGGCTACACCTTC; V gene: TRBV14; D gene: .; J gene: TRBJ1-2; clone size: .
CDR3 protein: CSVAAGGDGIQYF; CDR3 DNA: TGCAGCGTTGCAGCAGGCGGGGACGGAATTCAGTACTTC; V gene: TRBV29-1; D gene: .; J gene: TRBJ2-4; clone size: .
CDR3 protein: CSASLVTEAFF; CDR3 DNA: TGCAGTGCTAGTTTAGTCACTGAAGCTTTCTTT; V gene: TRBV20-1; D gene: .; J gene: TRBJ1-1; clone size: few
CDR3 protein: CASRSRHGDQYF; CDR3 DNA: TGTGCCAGCAGATCCCGTCACGGGGATCAGTACTTC; V gene: TRBV5-4; D gene: .; J gene: TRBJ2-4; clone size: .
CDR3 protein: CASSLTLAGPPYEQYF; CDR3 DNA: TGTGCCAGCAGCTTAACGCTAGCGGGGCCCCCCTACGAGCAGTACTTC; V gene: TRBV7-9; D gene: TRBD2; J gene: TRBJ2-7; clone size: .
CDR3 protein: CASSLEGRNTEAFF; CDR3 DNA: TGTGCCAGCAGTTTGGAGGGTAGGAACACTGAAGCTTTCTTT; V gene: TRBV6-1; D gene: .; J gene: TRBJ1-1; clone size: .
CDR3 protein: CSGDRVGGEAFF; CDR3 DNA: TGCAGCGGGGACAGGGTGGGCGGTGAAGCTTTCTTT; V gene: TRBV29-1; D gene: TRBD1; J gene: TRBJ1-1; clone size: .
CDR3 protein: CASSPPGDEAFF; CDR3 DNA: TGTGCCAGCAGTCCCCCGGGAGATGAAGCTTTCTTT; V gene: TRBV6-5; D gene: .; J gene: TRBJ1-1; clone size: few
CDR3 protein: CASSEASGVGNQPQHF; CDR3 DNA: TGTGCCAGCAGTGAAGCGTCAGGGGTGGGCAATCAGCCCCAGCATTTT; V gene: TRBV6-1; D gene: .; J gene: TRBJ1-5; clone size: .
CDR3 protein: CASRTQGSGANVLTF; CDR3 DNA: TGTGCCAGCAGGACTCAGGGTTCTGGGGCCAACGTCCTGACTTTC; V gene: TRBV28; D gene: .; J gene: TRBJ2-6; clone size: .
CDR3 protein: CASSVAAGTDTQYF; CDR3 DNA: TGTGCCAGCAGCGTAGCAGCGGGCACAGATACGCAGTATTTT; V gene: TRBV9; D gene: .; J gene: TRBJ2-3; clone size: .
CDR3 protein: CASSARDRLYGYTF; CDR3 DNA: TGTGCCAGCAGCGCCCGGGACAGACTCTATGGCTACACCTTC; V gene: TRBV9; D gene: TRBD1; J gene: TRBJ1-2; clone size: .
CDR3 protein: CASSKVSLLAGPQETQYF; CDR3 DNA: TGTGCCAGCAGCAAAGTTTCTTTACTAGCGGGGCCCCAAGAGACCCAGTACTTC; V gene: TRBV21-1; D gene: .; J gene: TRBJ2-5; clone size: .
CDR3 protein: CASSLGGGAYNEQFF; CDR3 DNA: TGTGCCAGCAGCTTAGGCGGGGGAGCGTACAATGAGCAGTTCTTC; V gene: TRBV11-1; D gene: TRBD2; J gene: TRBJ2-1; clone size: .